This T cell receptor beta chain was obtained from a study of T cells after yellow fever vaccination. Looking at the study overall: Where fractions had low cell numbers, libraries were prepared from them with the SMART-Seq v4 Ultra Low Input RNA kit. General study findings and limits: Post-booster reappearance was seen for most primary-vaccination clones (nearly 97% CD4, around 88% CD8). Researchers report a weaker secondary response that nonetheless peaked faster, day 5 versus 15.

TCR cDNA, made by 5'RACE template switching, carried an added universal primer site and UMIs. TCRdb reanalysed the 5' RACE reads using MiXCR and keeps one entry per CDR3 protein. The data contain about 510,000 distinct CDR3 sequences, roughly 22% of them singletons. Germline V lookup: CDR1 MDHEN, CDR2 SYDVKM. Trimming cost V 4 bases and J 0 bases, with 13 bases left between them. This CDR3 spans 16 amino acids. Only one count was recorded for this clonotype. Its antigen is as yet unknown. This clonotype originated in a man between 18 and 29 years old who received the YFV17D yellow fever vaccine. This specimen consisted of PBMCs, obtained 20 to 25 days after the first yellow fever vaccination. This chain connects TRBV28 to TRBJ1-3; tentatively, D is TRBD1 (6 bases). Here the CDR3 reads CASSSGGPPSGNTIYF. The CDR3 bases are TGTGCCAGCAGTTCCGGGGGGCCCCCCTCTGGAAACACCATATATTTT.